This TCR beta chain was obtained from a study of cytomegalovirus exposure and HLA in healthy donors. Study-level points and caveats: An analysis that was carried out later associated 15,000 to 20,000 TCR beta sequences with HLA alleles at 0.05 false discovery rate. One later analysis reportedly identified an Asian-associated ancestry cluster that showed fewer N-insertions than the roughly 600-donor mean.

The germline V gene encodes CDR1 LGHNA and CDR2 YSLEER. The CDR3 is 13 amino acids. V was cut by 1 base and J by 4 bases, with 7 bases left in between. A note on this clone: Its antigen is unknown.

In the PCR, 60 Vbeta and 13 Jbeta primers were used. Here immunoSEQ multiplex PCR was the method, and the copy in TCRdb shows in-frame clones only, minus some. The sample includes about 100,000 clones, around four fifths of them seen just once. The TCR originated in a man aged 35-49 years in good health and CMV-seronegative. Material for sequencing was PBMCs. The chain links TRBV4-3 to TRBJ1-1; D not certain. The CDR3 sequence is CASSQAHSTEAFF. For the CDR3, the DNA is TGCGCCAGCAGCCAAGCGCACTCCACTGAAGCTTTCTTT.